What follows describes a single TCR beta chain. This sample is drawn from a study of resident and recirculating memory T cells in vitiligo. Study summary: Shave-biopsy epidermis from lesional and nonlesional skin was sequenced alongside PBMCs. Whole samples, not sorted cells, were homogenized and used for genomic DNA extraction.

TCRdb keeps only in-frame clones here, not all; method: immunoSEQ multiplex PCR. Among about 76,000 clones listed, about 90% were seen once. This TCR was sampled from a male donor with vitiligo. Sequencing was done on a sample of blood.

CDR3 residues: CASSLSPGTGKSDEQYF. The CDR3 nucleotides read TGTGCCAGCAGTTTGTCCCCCGGGACAGGGAAAAGCGACGAGCAGTACTTC. The chain is built from TRBV27 and TRBJ2-7, with TRBD1 identical over 9 bases. With 3 bases clipped from V and 5 bases from J, the junction kept 14 bases outside the gene matches. The CDR3 extends over 17 amino acids. Germline loops: CDR1 MNHEY, CDR2 SMNVEV (reference sequence).